The 24 T cell receptor beta chains below were found in one sample sequenced in a study of control samples from healthy donors and cancer patients. Sequencing was performed with immunoSEQ multiplex PCR; in TCRdb, only in-frame clones are kept and a portion is missing. The sample has about 79,000 clones; 90% to 95% are singletons. Specimen: PBMCs. These receptors originate from a woman in her forties with lung cancer.

This clone occurred once. The V and J genes are TRBV4-1 and TRBJ1-2, with 7 positions matching TRBD1. The CDR3 is made up of 14 amino acids. Germline CDR1 reads MGHRA; CDR2 reads YSYEKL. Trimming removed 1 base from V and 6 bases from J; junction bases left unmatched: 5. The DNA for the CDR3 is TGCGCCAGCAGCCAAGTAGGGGGCGGCAATGGCTACACCTTC. Amino acids: CASSQVGGGNGYTF.

The chain uses TRBV27 and TRBJ1-2; 7 positions agree with TRBD1. This CDR3 is built from 13 residues. CDR1 and CDR2 (germline): MNHEY, SMNVEV (reference sequence). Germline trimming cut 5 bases from V and 5 bases from J; bases unmatched to any gene: 5. This CDR3 reads CASSPRGLYGYTF. The DNA of the CDR3 is TGTGCCAGCAGTCCCAGGGGGTTATATGGCTACACCTTC.

This rearrangement joins TRBV5-1 to TRBJ1-1; tentatively, D is TRBD1 (5 bases). Germline loops: CDR1 SGHRS, CDR2 YFSETQ. Trimming took off 7 bases at V and 4 bases at J, with 14 bases between the two ends. CDR3 length: 13 residues. The CDR3 nucleotides are TGCGCCAGCTCGCGCGGGGGAACCACTGAAGCTTTCTTT. Residues: CASSRGGTTEAFF.

As to this clone: Other DNA sequences in the same sample also yield this CDR3. This chain connects TRBV5-5 to TRBJ2-7; the match to TRBD1 covers 9 bases. Trimming at V came to 2 bases and at J to 3 bases, leaving 3 bases not matched to a gene. Germline V gene data show CDR1 as SGHKS and CDR2 as YYEKEE (reference sequence). This CDR3 spans 14 amino acids. The CDR3 region has the DNA TGTGCCAGCAGCTTCGGACAGGGGAGCTACGAGCAGTACTTC. Translated: CASSFGQGSYEQYF.

The chain is built from TRBV4-1 and TRBJ1-1, with a possible D match to TRBD1 (6 bases). Germline-derived CDR1 and CDR2 are MGHRA and YSYEKL. V shed 4 bases and J shed 4 bases, with 25 bases lying between them. The CDR3 contains 18 residues. For the CDR3, the DNA is TGCGCCAGCAGCCGCGAGGGGGGTCTGGGGCAGGGTACCACTGAAGCTTTCTTT. This codes for CASSREGGLGQGTTEAFF.

The J gene is TRBJ2-7, the V gene TRBV21-1; the D segment call TRBD2 is taken from the table without a DNA check. TRBV21-1 is deemed a pseudogene. This CDR3 comprises 14 residues. Here the CDR3 DNA reads TGTGCCAGCAGCAAACCCGGACTAGCTTACGAGCAGTACTTC. This encodes CASSKPGLAYEQYF.

This clone was seen more than once but under ten times. This chain uses TRBV2 with TRBJ2-3; no definite D call. Germline CDR1 and CDR2: SNHLY and FYNNEI. V was shortened by 7 bases and J by 5 bases, with 19 bases between the two germline ends. The CDR3 consists of 15 residues. The CDR3 protein is CASNGRTRKGDTQYF. CDR3 nucleotide sequence: TGTGCCAGCAACGGCCGAACAAGGAAGGGAGATACGCAGTATTTT.

For the CDR3, the DNA is TGTGCCAGCAGCCAATTGGTCCAGGGGCGCAATGAGCAGTTCTTC. It is translated as CASSQLVQGRNEQFF. The chain employs TRBV3-1 (or the pseudogene TRBV3-2) and TRBJ2-1, with a weak D call TRBD1 (6 bases). V was shortened by 2 bases and J by 6 bases, with 14 bases between the two germline ends. The germline CDR1 and CDR2 sequences are LGHDT and YNNKEL (reference sequence). The CDR3 runs to 15 residues.

This clone has more than one count but fewer than ten. The chain combines TRBV13 with TRBJ1-1; D is unclear. The CDR3 contains 13 residues. The ends were cut back, 4 bases at V and 3 bases at J, with 9 bases in the middle. Germline V lookup: CDR1 PRHDT, CDR2 FYEKMQ (reference sequence). CDR3 in DNA: TGTGCCAGCAGCTCCAGGTCGCACACTGAAGCTTTCTTT. As protein: CASSSRSHTEAFF.

This clone was observed once. The V call is TRBV6-5, the J call TRBJ1-4; D perhaps matches TRBD1 (5 bases). The CDR3 sequence is 13 residues long. V lost 6 bases and J 5 bases, leaving 10 bases between the germline ends. From germline, CDR1 is MNHEY and CDR2 SVGAGI. CDR3 sequence: CASRRQRNEKLFF. Written as DNA, the CDR3 is TGTGCCAGCAGGAGACAGCGAAATGAAAAACTGTTTTTT.

The CDR3 loop reads CSVEVWGENTEAFF. The CDR3, as DNA: TGCAGCGTTGAAGTATGGGGGGAGAACACTGAAGCTTTCTTT. V and J are TRBV29-1 and TRBJ1-1; weak D call: TRBD1 (5 bases). The CDR3 length is 14 residues. Germline V CDR1 and CDR2: SQVTM, ANQGSEA. Trimming stripped 1 base from V and 1 base from J, with 10 bases between.

This chain links TRBV2 with TRBJ2-6; D is unresolved. Per the germline V gene, CDR1 is SNHLY and CDR2 is FYNNEI. V lost 4 bases and J 0 bases, leaving 7 bases between the germline ends. This CDR3 is 15 amino acids long. The CDR3 DNA is TGTGCCAGCAGTGTTGAGAACTCTGGGGCCAACGTCCTGACTTTC. Its translation is CASSVENSGANVLTF.

The chain links TRBV5-8 to TRBJ1-2, with 9 bases fitting TRBD1. CDR3 length: 15 amino acids. Germline trimming cut 5 bases from V and 4 bases from J; bases unmatched to any gene: 9. Germline-derived CDR1 and CDR2 are SGHTS and YDEGEE. The CDR3: CASRFTGTGIYGYTF. The DNA for the CDR3 is TGTGCCAGCAGATTCACCGGGACAGGGATCTATGGCTACACCTTC. Variable domain in full (rest from reference TRBV5-8 and TRBJ1-2): EAGVTQSPTHLIKTRGQQATLRCSPISGHTSVYWYQQALGLGLQFLLWYDEGEERNRGNFPPRFSGRQFPNYSSELNVNALELEDSALYLCASRFTGTGIYGYTFGSGTRLTVV.

The J gene is TRBJ2-2, the V gene TRBV19, with a tentative D call TRBD1 (5 bases). CDR3 length equals 14 residues. The V gene lost 6 bases and the J gene lost 1 base, with 9 bases spanning the gap. Germline lookup yields CDR1 LNHDA and CDR2 SQIVND (reference sequence). The CDR3 DNA sequence: TGTGCCAGTAGCCTAACAGGGAACACCGGGGAGCTGTTTTTT. Residues: CASSLTGNTGELFF.

This rearrangement joins TRBV11-2 to TRBJ1-5; no reliable D call. Germline V CDR1 and CDR2: SGHAT, FQNNGV. The CDR3 is 16 amino acids. V was trimmed by 0 bases and J by 0 bases, leaving 9 bases between them. The CDR3 sequence: CASSLDGRFSNQPQHF. CDR3 DNA sequence: TGTGCCAGCAGCTTAGATGGACGGTTTAGCAATCAGCCCCAGCATTTT. Complete variable domain (other parts from reference TRBV11-2 and TRBJ1-5): EAGVAQSPRYKIIEKRQSVAFWCNPISGHATLYWYQQILGQGPKLLIQFQNNGVVDDSQLPKDRFSAERLKGVDSTLKIQPAKLEDSAVYLCASSLDGRFSNQPQHFGDGTRLSIL.

The chain joins TRBV12-5 to TRBJ1-1; D may be TRBD1 (5 bases). The CDR3 length is 14 residues. Germline values: CDR1 LGHNT, CDR2 FRNRAP. V was clipped by 0 bases and J by 5 bases, with 10 bases between them. The CDR3 nucleotides read TGTGCTAGTGGTTTGGTACGGGGGGGAACTGAAGCTTTCTTT. It codes for CASGLVRGGTEAFF.

This clone came up once. The V and J genes are TRBV27 and TRBJ1-2; D is uncertain. In germline, CDR1 is MNHEY, CDR2 SMNVEV (reference sequence). V lost 3 bases and J lost 6, with 20 bases in between. The CDR3 extends over 16 amino acids. CDR3 amino acids: CASSLAGSLSGDGYTF. The CDR3 nucleotides read TGTGCCAGCAGTTTGGCAGGTTCTCTCTCCGGGGATGGCTACACCTTC.

This chain connects TRBV12-3 or TRBV12-4 to TRBJ2-1; perhaps TRBD1 as D (5 bases). Trimming stripped 1 base from V and 4 bases from J, with 5 bases between. The CDR3 is made up of 13 amino acids. DNA of the CDR3: TGTGCCAGCAGTTTAGGACAGTACAATGAGCAGTTCTTC. It is translated as CASSLGQYNEQFF.

The J gene is TRBJ1-3, the V gene TRBV7-9, with D possibly TRBD1 on 5 matching bases. V was cut by 6 bases and J by 3 bases, with 18 bases left in between. The CDR3 is 16 amino acids. CDR1 and CDR2 (germline): SEHNR, FQNEAQ (reference sequence). The CDR3 nucleotides read TGTGCCAGCAGACTAGCGGCCGGGGGATTTGGAAACACCATATATTTT. This encodes CASRLAAGGFGNTIYF.

The chain combines TRBV10-1 with TRBJ2-7, with 7 nucleotides matching TRBD1. Germline CDR1 WNHNN, CDR2 SYGVQD (reference sequence). Unmatched junction bases numbered 7, after V lost 5 bases and J lost 3 bases. CDR3 size: 14 residues. In DNA form, the CDR3 reads TGCGCCAGCAGTCCTTTGGACAGGCGCTACGAGCAGTACTTC. This codes for CASSPLDRRYEQYF.

The rearrangement uses TRBV7-9 and TRBJ2-7, with D possibly being TRBD1 (5 bases). This CDR3 comprises 11 residues. Trimming shortened V by 10 bases and J by 2 bases, and 9 bases separated the two germline ends. Germline V gene sequence: CDR1 SEHNR, CDR2 FQNEAQ (reference sequence). The chain's CDR3 is CATAGPYEQYF. CDR3 sequence (DNA): TGTGCCACGGCAGGGCCCTACGAGCAGTACTTC.

This chain joins TRBV19 and TRBJ1-1; D is perhaps TRBD1 (6 bases). Germline-derived CDR1 and CDR2 are LNHDA and SQIVND (reference sequence). This CDR3 is built from 13 residues. Trimming stripped 5 bases from V and 3 bases from J, with 10 bases between. The CDR3 region is CASSYQGYTEAFF. The CDR3 DNA follows: TGTGCCAGTAGTTACCAGGGGTACACTGAAGCTTTCTTT. The variable domain in full, completed from reference TRBV19 and TRBJ1-1, reads DGGITQSPKYLFRKEGQNVTLSCEQNLNHDAMYWYRQDPGQGLRLIYYSQIVNDFQKGDIAEGYSVSREKKESFPLTVTSAQKNPTAFYLCASSYQGYTEAFFGQGTRLTVV.

The chain couples TRBV15 to TRBJ2-7, with 9 nucleotides matching TRBD2. The germline CDR1 and CDR2 sequences are LNHNV and YYDKDF (reference sequence). V lost 0 bases to trimming and J lost 1 base; unmatched junction nucleotides: 7. This CDR3 has 17 residues. CDR3 DNA: TGTGCCACCAGCAGAGACCTTGGGACTAGCAGGTCCTACGAGCAGTACTTC. Encoded protein: CATSRDLGTSRSYEQYF.

The genes are TRBV11-3 and TRBJ2-7; D is undetermined. Trimming pared 1 base from V and 5 bases from J, leaving 18 bases between. CDR3 size: 16 residues. Looked up from germline, CDR1 is SGHNT and CDR2 is YENEEA. This CDR3 is CASSLGGLRQLDEQYF. The CDR3 DNA reads TGTGCCAGCAGCTTAGGCGGCTTACGACAACTGGACGAGCAGTACTTC. The complete variable domain, with remaining parts taken from reference TRBV11-3 and TRBJ2-7, reads EAGVVQSPRYKIIEKKQPVAFWCNPISGHNTLYWYLQNLGQGPELLIRYENEEAVDDSQLPKDRFSAERLKGVDSTLKIQPAELGDSAVYLCASSLGGLRQLDEQYFGPGTRLTVT.